This T cell receptor (beta chain) was sequenced during a study of human thymus T cells. Findings of the study overall: Overlap was high between thymic repertoires from unrelated individuals, as reported in related research. An apparent bias in V and J gene usage was seen in thymic and blood repertoires.

On this clone itself: Its antigen is not known.

Corrective heart surgery yielded resections, and these provided the thymus tissue. Corrective surgery for congenital heart defects was being performed on the healthy Finnish infants who served as donors. The V gene's germline CDR1 is SGHDN and CDR2 FVKESK. The CDR3 covers 14 residues. The germline V and J ends were trimmed by 3 bases and 5 bases, with 11 bases remaining between them. Assay: immunoSEQ multiplex PCR; the TCRdb copy retains only in-frame clones and omits some. The sample contains roughly 130,000 clones, about 93% of which appear only once. This chain uses TRBV14 with TRBJ2-1; the D is unclear. Specimen: thymus tissue. The clonotype was recovered from a boy in the first two years of life with a congenital heart defect but otherwise immunologically healthy. The CDR3, as DNA: TGTGCCAGCAGCCAGTCCGGACCCGACAATGAGCAGTTCTTC. Protein sequence: CASSQSGPDNEQFF.